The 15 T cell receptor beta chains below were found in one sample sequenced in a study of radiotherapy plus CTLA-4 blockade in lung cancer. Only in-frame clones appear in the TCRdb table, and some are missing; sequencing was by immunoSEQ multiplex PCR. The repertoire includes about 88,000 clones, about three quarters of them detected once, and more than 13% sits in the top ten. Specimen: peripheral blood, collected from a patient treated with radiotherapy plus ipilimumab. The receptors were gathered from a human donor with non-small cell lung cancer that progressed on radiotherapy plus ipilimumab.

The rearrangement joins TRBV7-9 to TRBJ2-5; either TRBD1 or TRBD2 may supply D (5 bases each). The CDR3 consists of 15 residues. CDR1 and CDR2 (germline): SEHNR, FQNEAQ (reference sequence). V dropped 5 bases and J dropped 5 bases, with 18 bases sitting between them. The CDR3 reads CASSPPGRLLETQYF. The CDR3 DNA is TGTGCCAGCAGCCCCCCGGGACGCCTGTTGGAGACCCAGTACTTC.

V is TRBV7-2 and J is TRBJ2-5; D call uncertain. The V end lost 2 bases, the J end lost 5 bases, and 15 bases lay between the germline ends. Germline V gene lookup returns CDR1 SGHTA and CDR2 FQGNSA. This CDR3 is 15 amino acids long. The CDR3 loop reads CASSLIPQVGETQYF. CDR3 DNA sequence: TGTGCCAGCAGCTTAATTCCCCAGGTCGGGGAGACCCAGTACTTC.

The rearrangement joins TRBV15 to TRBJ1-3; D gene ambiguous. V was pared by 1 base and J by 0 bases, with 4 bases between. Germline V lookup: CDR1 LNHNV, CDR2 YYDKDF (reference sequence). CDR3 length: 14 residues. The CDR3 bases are TGTGCCACCAGCAGAGTTCGCTCTGGAAACACCATATATTTT. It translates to CATSRVRSGNTIYF.

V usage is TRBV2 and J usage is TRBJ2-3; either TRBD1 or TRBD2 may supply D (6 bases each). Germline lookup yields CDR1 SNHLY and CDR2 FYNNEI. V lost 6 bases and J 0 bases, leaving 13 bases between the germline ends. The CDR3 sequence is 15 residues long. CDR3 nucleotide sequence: TGTGCCAGCAGGGGGGCGGGGCTTAGCACAGATACGCAGTATTTT. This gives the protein CASRGAGLSTDTQYF. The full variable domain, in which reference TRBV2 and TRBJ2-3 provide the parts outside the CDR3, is EPEVTQTPSHQVTQMGQEVILRCVPISNHLYFYWYRQILGQKVEFLVSFYNNEISEKSEIFDDQFSVERPDGSNFTLKIRSTKLEDSAMYFCASRGAGLSTDTQYFGPGTRLTVL.

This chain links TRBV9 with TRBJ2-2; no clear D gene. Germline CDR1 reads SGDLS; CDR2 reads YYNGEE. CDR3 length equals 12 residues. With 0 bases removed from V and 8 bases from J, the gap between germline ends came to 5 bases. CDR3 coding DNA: TGTGCCAGCAGCGTAGGTGGGGGGGAGCTGTTTTTT. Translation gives CASSVGGGELFF.

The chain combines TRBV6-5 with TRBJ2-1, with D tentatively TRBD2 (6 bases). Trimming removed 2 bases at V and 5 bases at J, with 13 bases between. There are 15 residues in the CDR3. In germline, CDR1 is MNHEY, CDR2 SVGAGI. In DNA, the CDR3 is TGTGCCAGCAGTTACGGGGGTAGCGGACACAATGAGCAGTTCTTC. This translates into CASSYGGSGHNEQFF.

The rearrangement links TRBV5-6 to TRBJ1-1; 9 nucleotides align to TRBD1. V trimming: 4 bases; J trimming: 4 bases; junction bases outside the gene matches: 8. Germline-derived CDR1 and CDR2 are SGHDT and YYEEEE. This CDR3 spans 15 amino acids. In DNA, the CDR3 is TGTGCCAGCAGCGACAACAGGGGGCCGAGCACTGAAGCTTTCTTT. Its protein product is CASSDNRGPSTEAFF.

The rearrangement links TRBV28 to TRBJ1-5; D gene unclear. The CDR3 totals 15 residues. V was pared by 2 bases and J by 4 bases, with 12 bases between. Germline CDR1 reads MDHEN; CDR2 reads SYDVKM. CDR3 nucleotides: TGTGCCAGCAGTTTACCGGAAGGTGGTAATCAGCCCCAGCATTTT. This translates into CASSLPEGGNQPQHF. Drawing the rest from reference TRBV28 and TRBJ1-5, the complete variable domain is DVKVTQSSRYLVKRTGEKVFLECVQDMDHENMFWYRQDPGLGLRLIYFSYDVKMKEKGDIPEGYSVSREKKERFSLILESASTNQTSMYLCASSLPEGGNQPQHFGDGTRLSIL.

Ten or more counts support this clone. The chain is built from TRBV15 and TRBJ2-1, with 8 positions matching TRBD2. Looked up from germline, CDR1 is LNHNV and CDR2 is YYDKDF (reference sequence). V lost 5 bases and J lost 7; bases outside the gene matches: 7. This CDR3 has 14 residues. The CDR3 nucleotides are TGTGCCACCAGCCTCCGACTAGCGTATAATGAGCAGTTCTTC. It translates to CATSLRLAYNEQFF.

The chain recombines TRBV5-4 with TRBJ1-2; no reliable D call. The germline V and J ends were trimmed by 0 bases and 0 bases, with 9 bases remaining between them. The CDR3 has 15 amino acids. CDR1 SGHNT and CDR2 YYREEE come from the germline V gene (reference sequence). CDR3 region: CASSLADKANYGYTF. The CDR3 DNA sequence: TGTGCCAGCAGCTTGGCCGACAAAGCTAACTATGGCTACACCTTC.

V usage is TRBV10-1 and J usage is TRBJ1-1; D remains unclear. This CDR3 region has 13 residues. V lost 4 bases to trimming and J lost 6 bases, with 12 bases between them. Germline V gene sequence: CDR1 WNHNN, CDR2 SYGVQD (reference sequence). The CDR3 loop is CASSGSGFPEAFF. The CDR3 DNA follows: TGCGCCAGCAGTGGATCGGGGTTCCCTGAAGCTTTCTTT.

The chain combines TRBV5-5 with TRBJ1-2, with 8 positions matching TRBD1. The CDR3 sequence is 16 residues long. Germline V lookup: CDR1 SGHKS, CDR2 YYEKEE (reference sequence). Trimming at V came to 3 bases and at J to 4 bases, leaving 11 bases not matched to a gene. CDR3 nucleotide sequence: TGTGCCAGCAGCTCGGATCCGGGACAGGTGGCCTATGGCTACACCTTC. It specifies CASSSDPGQVAYGYTF.

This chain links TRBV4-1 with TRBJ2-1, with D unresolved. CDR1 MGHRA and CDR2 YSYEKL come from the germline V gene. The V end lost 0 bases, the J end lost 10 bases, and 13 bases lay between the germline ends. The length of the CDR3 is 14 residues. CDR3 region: CASSQDSPRPEQFF. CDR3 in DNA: TGCGCCAGCAGCCAAGATAGTCCCCGACCCGAGCAGTTCTTC.

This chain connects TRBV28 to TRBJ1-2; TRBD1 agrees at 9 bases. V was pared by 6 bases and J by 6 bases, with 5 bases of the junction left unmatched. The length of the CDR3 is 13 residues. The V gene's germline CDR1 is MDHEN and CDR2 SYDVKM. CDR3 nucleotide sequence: TGTGCCAGCAGGGGACAGGGCGGGGATGGCTACACCTTC. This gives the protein CASRGQGGDGYTF.

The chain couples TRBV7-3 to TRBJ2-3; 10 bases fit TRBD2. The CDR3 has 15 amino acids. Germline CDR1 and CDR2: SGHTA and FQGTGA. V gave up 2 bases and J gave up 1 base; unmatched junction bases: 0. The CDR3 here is CASSLLAGGTDTQYF. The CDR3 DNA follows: TGTGCCAGCAGCTTACTAGCGGGGGGCACAGATACGCAGTATTTT.